The clone carrying this T cell receptor beta chain occurred many times. What it binds is unknown. This entry is derived from a study of Graves' ophthalmopathy and Graves' hyperthyroidism. Looking at the study overall: Before any treatment was given, at initial diagnosis, peripheral blood was collected. Study observations and caveats: Cross-validated, the 13-signature model showed 87.88%/81.08% sensitivity/specificity, and 80%/75% in the test set.

Amplification of TCR beta CDR3 regions used RNA transcripts. First-round RT-PCR relied on HTBI primers, and a second-round multiplex PCR came next. Via MiXCR, TCRdb re-called the multiplex PCR reads, giving one row per CDR3 protein. The profile shows 170,000 or so distinct CDR3 sequences, approximately 38% of them singletons. With a duration under 3 months, ophthalmopathy in the donors showed moderate-to-severe activity, CAS ≥3 and NOSPECS ≥4. CDR1 is MNHNS, CDR2 SASEGT, per germline. The CDR3 totals 16 residues. V lost 7 bases, J lost 0 bases, and 15 bases lay in between. The TCR originated in a woman aged 40-49 years with Graves' ophthalmopathy. The sequenced sample was peripheral blood. The chain employs TRBV6-1 and TRBJ2-2; D gene unclear. The CDR3 nucleotides are TGTGCCAGCACCCAACAGAGTTTCTCGAACACCGGGGAGCTGTTTTTT. Protein: CASTQQSFSNTGELFF.